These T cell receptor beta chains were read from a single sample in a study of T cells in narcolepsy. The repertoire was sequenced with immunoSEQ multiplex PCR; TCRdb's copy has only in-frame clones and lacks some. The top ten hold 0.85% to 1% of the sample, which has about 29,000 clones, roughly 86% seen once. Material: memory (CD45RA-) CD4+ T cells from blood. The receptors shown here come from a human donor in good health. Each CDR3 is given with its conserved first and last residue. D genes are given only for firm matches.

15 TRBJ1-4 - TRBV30 CAWSPPGTRNEKLFF
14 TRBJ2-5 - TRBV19 CASKEGQPQETQYF
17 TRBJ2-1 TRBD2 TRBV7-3 CASSTDRLAGPAGEQFF
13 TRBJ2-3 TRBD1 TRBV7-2 CASSLGTGGTQYF
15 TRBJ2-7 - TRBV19 CASSIGKPMAEEQYF
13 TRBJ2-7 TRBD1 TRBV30 CAVHRDRGYEQYF
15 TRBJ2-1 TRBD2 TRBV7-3 CASSLISGRANEQFF
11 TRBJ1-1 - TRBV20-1 CSARSGTEAFF
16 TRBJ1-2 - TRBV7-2 CASSPHGIQGVAGYTF
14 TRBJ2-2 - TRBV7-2 CASSLVIGAGELFF
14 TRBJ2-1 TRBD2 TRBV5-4 CASSLAGANNEQFF
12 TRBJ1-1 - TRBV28 CASSLSQSEAFF
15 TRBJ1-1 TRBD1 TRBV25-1 CASSKAGQGGTEAFF